The 30 T cell receptor beta chains below all came from one sample that was sequenced in a study of T cells after yellow fever vaccination. TCRdb independently ran MiXCR on the 5' RACE reads; one entry per CDR3 protein. Of approximately 580,000 distinct CDR3 sequences in the sample, roughly a sixth were seen once. Sequences were derived from PBMCs, sampled about 5 days after the first yellow fever vaccination. The receptors here all came from a man aged 18 to 29 who received the YFV17D yellow fever vaccine.

This clonotype occurred a few times. The J gene is TRBJ2-3, the V gene TRBV12-3 or TRBV12-4; D may be TRBD2 (5 bases). The CDR3 is 12 amino acids. Trimming pared 4 bases from V and 11 bases from J, leaving 13 bases between. CDR3 amino acids: CASSSRPGLQYF. The CDR3 coding sequence is TGTGCCAGCAGTTCCCGTCCGGGATTGCAGTATTTT.

This clonotype occurred a few times. The chain carries TRBV25-1 and TRBJ1-2, with D unclear. Germline CDR1 reads MGHDK; CDR2 reads SYGVNS. This CDR3 spans 13 amino acids. The V and J ends lost 5 bases and 8 bases respectively, with 15 bases between them. This CDR3 is CASSTILVGGYTF. Written as DNA, the CDR3 is TGTGCCAGCAGTACAATCCTCGTGGGAGGCTACACCTTC.

The rearrangement uses TRBV29-1 and TRBJ1-2; no reliable D call. The germline V gene encodes CDR1 SQVTM and CDR2 ANQGSEA. The CDR3 is made up of 9 amino acids. The ends were cut back, 3 bases at V and 6 bases at J, with 2 bases in the middle. CDR3 DNA: TGCAGCGTTGACGATGGCTACACCTTC. It codes for CSVDDGYTF.

The V and J genes are TRBV10-1 and TRBJ2-1; TRBD2 agrees at 9 bases. J gave up 3 bases and V 4 bases, and 10 bases lay outside the gene matches. Germline CDR1 reads WNHNN; CDR2 reads SYGVQD (reference sequence). The CDR3 extends over 17 amino acids. This chain's CDR3 is CASSGPPGAGGYNEQFF. DNA of the CDR3: TGCGCCAGCAGTGGCCCCCCCGGAGCGGGGGGCTACAATGAGCAGTTCTTC.

The CDR3: CASSRGISYNEQFF. Here the CDR3 DNA reads TGCGCCAGCAGCCGGGGAATATCCTACAATGAGCAGTTCTTC. The V and J genes are TRBV5-1 and TRBJ2-1, with D perhaps TRBD2 (5 bases). Germline values: CDR1 SGHRS, CDR2 YFSETQ. Trimming took off 4 bases at V and 1 base at J, with 9 bases between the two ends. CDR3 length equals 14 residues.

The gene calls are TRBV7-2 and TRBJ2-5; 9 bases agree with TRBD2. Trimming removed 10 bases from V and 5 bases from J; junction bases left unmatched: 17. The germline CDR1 and CDR2 sequences are SGHTA and FQGNSA. The CDR3 consists of 16 residues. Written as DNA, the CDR3 is TGTGCCACTTCGATGGGGCGGGGGGGAGATGTGGAGACCCAGTACTTC. Translation gives CATSMGRGGDVETQYF.

DNA for the CDR3: TGCGCCAGCAGCCTTCAACGGGGGGGCTGGTTCTTC. Protein: CASSLQRGGWFF. The chain employs TRBV4-1 and TRBJ2-1; 8 bases line up with TRBD2. V dropped 4 bases and J dropped 15; count of bases not matched to a gene: 8. Germline assignment: CDR1 MGHRA and CDR2 YSYEKL. The CDR3 is made up of 12 amino acids.

This clonotype came up a few times. J is TRBJ2-3 and V is TRBV27; 7 bases match TRBD2. Germline V gives CDR1 MNHEY, CDR2 SMNVEV (reference sequence). Trimming took 6 bases from V and 2 from J; bases not matched to a gene: 14. This CDR3 spans 17 amino acids. CDR3 loop: CASSANLGRGYTDTQYF. In DNA, the CDR3 is TGTGCCAGCAGCGCAAACTTAGGGCGGGGGTACACAGATACGCAGTATTTT.

The genes are TRBV2 and TRBJ2-7, with 7 bases matching TRBD1. Per germline, CDR1 SNHLY and CDR2 FYNNEI. With V trimmed by 1 base and J by 6 bases, 12 bases remained unmatched. The CDR3 consists of 16 residues. The CDR3 spells CASSEGETGPGGEQYV. The CDR3, as DNA: TGTGCCAGCAGTGAAGGGGAGACAGGGCCGGGTGGCGAGCAGTACGTC.

This clonotype was counted a few times. The rearrangement uses TRBV7-2 and TRBJ2-7; 8 bases map to TRBD2. V was clipped by 2 bases and J by 4 bases; unmatched bases: 10. The CDR3 is 16 residues long. CDR1 SGHTA and CDR2 FQGNSA come from the germline V gene. The CDR3 coding sequence is TGTGCCAGCAGCTTACCGGGACTAGTGATCGGGTACGAGCAGTACTTC. Translation gives CASSLPGLVIGYEQYF.

The V call is TRBV4-1, the J call TRBJ1-1; TRBD1 aligns across 9 bases. CDR1 is MGHRA and CDR2 is YSYEKL in the germline V gene. The CDR3 is 14 residues long. The V and J ends lost 6 bases and 1 base, in that order; junction bases with no gene match: 3. CDR3 nucleotides: TGCGCCAGCAGAAGGGACAGGGAGAACACTGAAGCTTTCTTT. Its protein product is CASRRDRENTEAFF.

This clonotype was recorded a few times. The chain is built from TRBV6-1 and TRBJ1-2, with 11 bases that match TRBD1. This CDR3 region has 14 residues. Losses at the gene ends were 6 bases for V and 7 bases for J; bases not matched to a gene: 7. Germline V gene lookup returns CDR1 MNHNS and CDR2 SASEGT. As DNA, the CDR3 is TGTGCCAGCAGCAACACGGGGACAGGGGGTGGCTACACCTTC. This encodes CASSNTGTGGGYTF.

Regarding this clonotype: At one end, the junction sequence differs from germline, possibly due to a read error. CDR3 sequence reads: CASSSGLVGETQYF. CDR3 DNA sequence: TGTGCTAGCAGCTCGGGACTAGTAGGAGAGACCCAGTACTTC. V and J are TRBV7-7 and TRBJ2-5; 8 nucleotides align to TRBD2. Germline-derived CDR1 and CDR2 are SSHAT and FNYEAQ (reference sequence). CDR3 size: 14 residues. The full variable domain, rest sourced from reference TRBV7-7 and TRBJ2-5, is GAGVSQSPRYKVTKRGQDVTLRCDPISSHATLYWYQQALGQGPEFLTYFNYEAQPDKSGLPSDRFSAERPEGSISTLTIQRTEQRDSAMYRCASSSGLVGETQYFGPGTRLLVL.

This clonotype was seen more than once but under ten times. V usage is TRBV30 and J usage is TRBJ1-5; 10 positions match TRBD1. The germline CDR1 and CDR2 sequences are GTSNPN and SVGIG (reference sequence). The CDR3 consists of 15 residues. With V trimmed by 3 bases and J by 6 bases, 8 bases remained unmatched. This chain's CDR3 is CAWSEDRGRGQPQHF. CDR3 nucleotides: TGTGCCTGGAGCGAAGACAGGGGGCGAGGTCAGCCCCAGCATTTT.

This clonotype was detected many times. The chain recombines TRBV4-2 with TRBJ1-2; unclear D gene. Germline-derived CDR1 and CDR2 are LGHNA and YNFKEQ. The ends were cut back, 1 base at V and 0 bases at J, with 12 bases in the middle. The CDR3 totals 16 residues. The CDR3 DNA is TGTGCCAGCAGCCAAGCGGGCAAGAATACTAACTATGGCTACACCTTC. Its protein product is CASSQAGKNTNYGYTF.

This clonotype came up a few times. The chain uses TRBV7-2 and TRBJ2-5; 9 nucleotides match TRBD1. Germline values: CDR1 SGHTA, CDR2 FQGNSA. The CDR3 consists of 16 residues. The J segment lost 2 bases and the V segment lost 5 bases, leaving 9 bases of the junction unmatched. In nucleotides, the CDR3 is TGTGCCAGCAGCATGAGAACAGGGGGCTTTCAAGAGACCCAGTACTTC. It specifies CASSMRTGGFQETQYF.

This chain joins TRBV7-8 and TRBJ1-2, with D possibly matching TRBD1 (6 bases). The length of the CDR3 is 15 residues. V was cut by 3 bases and J by 8 bases, with 19 bases left in between. Germline V CDR1 and CDR2: SGHVS, FQNEAQ. The CDR3 here is CASSFFTGAGVGYTF. CDR3 nucleotide sequence: TGTGCCAGCAGCTTTTTTACTGGGGCAGGGGTCGGCTACACCTTC.

Only a few counts were recorded for this clonotype. The chain recombines TRBV12-3 or TRBV12-4 with TRBJ2-7; D possibly corresponds to TRBD2 (5 bases). The CDR3 is 14 amino acids. V was pared by 5 bases and J by 2 bases, with 13 bases between. The CDR3 reads CASSSDPGTYEQYF. CDR3 DNA sequence: TGTGCCAGCAGTAGTGATCCGGGGACCTACGAGCAGTACTTC.

This clonotype was seen many times. The chain uses TRBV7-2 and TRBJ1-1; D gene uncertain. Germline V gene sequence: CDR1 SGHTA, CDR2 FQGNSA. Trimming removed 5 bases at V and 4 bases at J, with 11 bases between. The CDR3 totals 13 residues. CDR3 protein: CASSPSGSTEAFF. In DNA, the CDR3 is TGTGCCAGCAGCCCCTCGGGATCCACTGAAGCTTTCTTT. The full variable domain, rest sourced from reference TRBV7-2 and TRBJ1-1, is GAGVSQSPSNKVTEKGKDVELRCDPISGHTALYWYRQSLGQGLEFLIYFQGNSAPDKSGLPSDRFSAERTGGSVSTLTIQRTQQEDSAVYLCASSPSGSTEAFFGQGTRLTVV.

This clonotype turned up a few times. The V call is TRBV5-1, the J call TRBJ1-1; 7 positions agree with TRBD1. Unmatched junction bases numbered 6, after V lost 3 bases and J lost 1 base. This CDR3 region has 15 residues. Germline loops: CDR1 SGHRS, CDR2 YFSETQ. The chain's CDR3 is CASSSWDSSNTEAFF. The DNA for the CDR3 is TGCGCCAGCAGCTCTTGGGACAGCTCGAACACTGAAGCTTTCTTT.

J is TRBJ1-5 and V is TRBV12-3 or TRBV12-4, with TRBD1 as a possible D gene (5 bases). The CDR3 contains 13 residues. V lost 3 bases to trimming and J lost 5 bases, with 8 bases between them. In nucleotides, the CDR3 is TGTGCCAGCAGTTTGGGGGTTTATCAGCCCCAGCATTTT. Amino acid sequence: CASSLGVYQPQHF.

V gene TRBV16 combines with J gene TRBJ2-1, with 8 bases matching TRBD2. Germline V gene lookup returns CDR1 KGHSY and CDR2 FQNENV. The CDR3 consists of 17 residues. After removal of 2 bases from V and 6 bases from J, the junction contained 12 bases not matched to a gene. CDR3 in amino acids: CASSQPGAGGLSNEQFF. As DNA, the CDR3 is TGTGCCAGCAGCCAACCGGGGGCGGGGGGCCTCTCCAATGAGCAGTTCTTC.

Only a few counts were recorded for this clonotype. V gene TRBV6-5 combines with J gene TRBJ2-7, with D tentatively TRBD2 (5 bases). Looked up from germline, CDR1 is MNHEY and CDR2 is SVGAGI. The germline V and J ends were trimmed by 4 bases and 0 bases, with 7 bases remaining between them. The CDR3 has 13 amino acids. This chain's CDR3 is CASSSGISYEQYF. DNA for the CDR3: TGTGCCAGCAGTTCCGGGATCTCCTACGAGCAGTACTTC.

This clonotype was seen more than once but under ten times. V usage is TRBV2 and J usage is TRBJ2-5, with 9 bases fitting TRBD1. Germline CDR1 and CDR2: SNHLY and FYNNEI. V was pared by 7 bases and J by 6 bases, with 6 bases of the junction left unmatched. The CDR3 covers 13 residues. Written as DNA, the CDR3 is TGTGCCAGCATTCCGGGACAGGGAAAGACCCAGTACTTC. Translating it yields CASIPGQGKTQYF.

The chain recombines TRBV5-1 with TRBJ2-5; 7 bases align to TRBD2. CDR1 and CDR2 from the germline V gene are SGHRS and YFSETQ. V trimming: 5 bases; J trimming: 5 bases; junction bases outside the gene matches: 18. CDR3 length equals 17 residues. CDR3 region: CASRRSVAGHGGETQYF. CDR3 sequence (DNA): TGCGCCAGCAGGCGGTCAGTAGCGGGCCACGGGGGGGAGACCCAGTACTTC.

The J gene is TRBJ2-5, the V gene TRBV5-1; D is perhaps TRBD1 (6 bases). Trimming shortened V by 4 bases and J by 2 bases, and 12 bases separated the two germline ends. The germline V gene has CDR1 SGHRS and CDR2 YFSETQ. This CDR3 region has 14 residues. The CDR3 nucleotides are TGCGCCAGCAGCACTGGACAGAGTCAAGAGACCCAGTACTTC. It specifies CASSTGQSQETQYF.

This clonotype was picked up a small number of times. The rearrangement links TRBV4-3 to TRBJ2-1; 7 bases are shared with TRBD2. Germline CDR1 reads LGHNA; CDR2 reads YSLEER. The CDR3 is made up of 15 amino acids. The V and J ends lost 4 bases and 8 bases, in that order; junction bases with no gene match: 11. CDR3 sequence reads: CASSLRGAGRDEQFF. CDR3 in DNA: TGCGCCAGCAGCCTCCGGGGAGCGGGGAGGGATGAGCAGTTCTTC.

This clonotype was observed a few times. The chain is built from TRBV7-9 and TRBJ2-7; no clear D. Germline V gene sequence: CDR1 SEHNR, CDR2 FQNEAQ (reference sequence). Trimming cost V 5 bases and J 1 base, with 9 bases left between them. The CDR3 totals 13 residues. CDR3 region: CASSAPASYEQYV. CDR3 nucleotide sequence: TGTGCCAGCAGCGCCCCAGCGTCCTACGAGCAGTACGTC.

The chain links TRBV5-1 to TRBJ2-7; perhaps TRBD1 as D (5 bases). Germline CDR1 is SGHRS and CDR2 is YFSETQ. V was cut by 2 bases and J by 3 bases, with 18 bases left in between. CDR3 length equals 16 residues. The CDR3 spells CASSFSTSQGSYEQYF. CDR3 bases: TGCGCCAGCAGCTTTTCTACGAGCCAGGGAAGCTACGAGCAGTACTTC.

This clonotype was seen a few times. The genes are TRBV6-1 and TRBJ2-7; possibly TRBD1 or TRBD2 for D (5 bases each). V lost 6 bases, J lost 6 bases, and 15 bases lay in between. The CDR3 has 13 amino acids. CDR1 is MNHNS, CDR2 SASEGT, per germline. The CDR3 loop is CASSRLEGTEQYV. The CDR3 coding sequence is TGTGCCAGCAGCCGCCTCGAGGGGACCGAGCAGTACGTC.